A selection of T cell receptor beta chains follows, all from one sample in a study of T cell repertoires in cytomegalovirus infection. TCRdb re-derived calls from the reads in MiXCR, one entry per CDR3 protein. Among 450,000 to 600,000 distinct CDR3 sequences, roughly a third were seen once, and the ten largest hold 15% to 20%. These receptors have no identified antigens. The specimen was cultured PBMCs, collected from culture after CMV antigen stimulation. The source is a human donor in good health (CMV status not recorded). Some clones in this sample may be carry-over from other donors' samples. Both conserved end residues are part of each CDR3. The order of the fields is J gene, CDR3 length, clone size, V gene, CDR3 protein. Only part of the rows carry a size: once, few, many, or a class if the clone is expanded.

TRBJ2-3,16,many,TRBV7-2,CASSSPSGRFLDTQYF
TRBJ2-4,14,.,TRBV12-3/TRBV12-4,CASSPPSAKNIQYF
TRBJ1-2,15,.,TRBV4-3,CASSQESTTNYGYTF
TRBJ2-1,18,.,TRBV20-1,CSARTSVSAPSSYNEQFF
TRBJ2-5,15,.,TRBV7-8,CASSDLQGVGETQYF
TRBJ2-3,17,few,TRBV4-1,CASSQDPTSGGEDTQYF
TRBJ1-1,15,few,TRBV19,CASSIDDTPTAEAFF
TRBJ2-3,14,.,TRBV7-2,CASSLGGEPDTQYF
TRBJ1-4,15,.,TRBV7-2,CASTRNIATNEKLFF
TRBJ1-5,13,few,TRBV10-3,CAISTGDNQPQHF
TRBJ2-1,18,.,TRBV7-2,CASSSLAPGTSVEDEQFF
TRBJ2-1,15,few,TRBV7-3,CASSLIPSGFNEQFF
TRBJ2-3,17,.,TRBV7-6,CASSSHAGGPGADTQYF
TRBJ1-2,12,.,TRBV28,CASSSRTYGYTF
TRBJ1-1,13,.,TRBV2,CANKDRLNTEAFF
TRBJ2-2,15,few,TRBV30,CAWTSGSRSTGELFF
TRBJ2-7,11,few,TRBV4-1,CASSGTYEQYF
TRBJ2-7,17,.,TRBV12-3/TRBV12-4,CASSLAGTGPHSYEQYF
TRBJ1-4,17,few,TRBV20-1,CSARDRTGNGGREKLFF
TRBJ2-3,18,many,TRBV7-8,CASSLNPSLGSGRYTQYF
TRBJ2-1,19,.,TRBV20-1,CSARRGRLAAMSSYNEQFF
TRBJ2-7,14,.,TRBV5-1,CASSLATGTYEQYF
TRBJ2-6,16,.,TRBV19,CASSDLEGSGANVLTF
TRBJ2-1,12,.,TRBV29-1,CSVTVSYNEQFF
TRBJ2-7,13,once,TRBV15,CATSGVDRGEQYF
TRBJ2-1,15,.,TRBV19,CASNVGDWGYNEQFF
TRBJ2-5,15,many,TRBV7-3,CASSLQGARSETQYF
TRBJ1-2,17,many,TRBV4-1,CASSQVGRVGGDYGYTF
TRBJ2-1,16,.,TRBV6-2/TRBV6-3,CASSRDYHPQLNEQFF
TRBJ1-3,14,.,TRBV7-6,CASSGAGPGNTIYF
TRBJ2-5,15,.,TRBV12-3/TRBV12-4,CASSLGSGLRETQYF
TRBJ1-5,14,few,TRBV12-3/TRBV12-4,CASSIRGLGQPQHF
TRBJ2-7,18,few,TRBV4-2,CASSQQSSPGTRAYEQYF
TRBJ2-6,13,few,TRBV7-2,CASSFTGANVLTF
TRBJ1-5,15,.,TRBV20-1,CSASTTGLGNQPQHF
TRBJ2-1,14,.,TRBV6-5,CASSRSGPYNEQFF
TRBJ2-3,17,.,TRBV6-2/TRBV6-3,CASSYRGGGGTTDTQYF
TRBJ1-5,14,.,TRBV28,CASWTGKWRQPQHF
TRBJ1-6,15,.,TRBV30,CAWNRGLPYNSPLHF
TRBJ1-5,18,many,TRBV7-2,CASSPTGTAGYSNQPQHF
TRBJ1-2,13,few,TRBV28,CASSADRVYGYTF
TRBJ2-1,13,few,TRBV5-1,CASSLIDVVEQFF
TRBJ2-5,14,.,TRBV6-1,CASSWTGTQETQYF
TRBJ1-1,13,few,TRBV28,CASSSDRGTEAFF
TRBJ1-2,17,.,TRBV28,CASSRGQALTMVRGYTF
TRBJ1-5,13,.,TRBV29-1,CSVTDREDQPQHF
TRBJ1-1,15,few,TRBV24-1,CATREGTGKNTEAFF
TRBJ2-1,15,.,TRBV12-5,CASGVNLAGYNEQFF
TRBJ2-3,16,few,TRBV7-6,CASSLGRADGTDTQYF
TRBJ1-6,14,.,TRBV18,CASSATGEDSPLHF
TRBJ2-7,12,.,TRBV7-2,CASSSGPGLAVF
TRBJ2-7,15,.,TRBV11-2,CASSPGTHTTYEQYF
TRBJ2-1,12,.,TRBV20-1,CSARDSGSEQFF
TRBJ2-7,13,.,TRBV15,CATSIRDLNEQYF
TRBJ1-2,13,.,TRBV12-3/TRBV12-4,CASSFDGGYGYTF
TRBJ2-7,15,.,TRBV11-2,CASSLVFGGTYEQYF
TRBJ2-1,13,.,TRBV4-1,CASSQDGRAPIFF